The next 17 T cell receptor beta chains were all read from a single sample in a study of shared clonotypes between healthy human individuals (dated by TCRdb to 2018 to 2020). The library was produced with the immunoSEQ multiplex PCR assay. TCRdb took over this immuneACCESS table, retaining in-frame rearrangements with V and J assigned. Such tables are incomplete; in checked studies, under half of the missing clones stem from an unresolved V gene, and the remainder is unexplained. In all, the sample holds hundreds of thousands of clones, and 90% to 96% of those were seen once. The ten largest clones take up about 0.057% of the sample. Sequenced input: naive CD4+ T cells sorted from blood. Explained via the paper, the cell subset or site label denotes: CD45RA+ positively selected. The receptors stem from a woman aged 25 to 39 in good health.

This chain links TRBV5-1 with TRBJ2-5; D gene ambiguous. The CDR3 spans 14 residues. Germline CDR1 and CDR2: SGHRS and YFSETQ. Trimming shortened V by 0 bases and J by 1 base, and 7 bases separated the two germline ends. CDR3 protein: CASSLAQVQETQYF. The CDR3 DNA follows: TGCGCCAGCAGCTTGGCTCAGGTCCAAGAGACCCAGTACTTC.

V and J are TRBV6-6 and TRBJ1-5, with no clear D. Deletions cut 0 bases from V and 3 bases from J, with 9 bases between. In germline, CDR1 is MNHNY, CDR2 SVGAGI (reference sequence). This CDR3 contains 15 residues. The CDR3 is CASSYSAPANQPQHF. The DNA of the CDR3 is TGTGCCAGCAGTTACTCGGCCCCAGCCAATCAGCCCCAGCATTTT.

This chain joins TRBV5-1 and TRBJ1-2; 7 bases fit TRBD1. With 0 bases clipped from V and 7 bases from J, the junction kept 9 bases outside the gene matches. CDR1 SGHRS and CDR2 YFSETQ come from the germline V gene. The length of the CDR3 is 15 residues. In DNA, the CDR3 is TGCGCCAGCAGCTTGGAGGGGGCGTCCTACTTTGGCTACACCTTC. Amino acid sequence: CASSLEGASYFGYTF.

The CDR3 region is CASSLAANAYEQYF. CDR3 in DNA: TGCGCCAGCAGCTTGGCTGCAAACGCCTACGAGCAGTACTTC. This chain links TRBV5-1 with TRBJ2-7; D uncertain. The germline gives CDR1 SGHRS, CDR2 YFSETQ. V was cut by 0 bases and J by 2 bases, with 9 bases left in between. This CDR3 spans 14 amino acids.

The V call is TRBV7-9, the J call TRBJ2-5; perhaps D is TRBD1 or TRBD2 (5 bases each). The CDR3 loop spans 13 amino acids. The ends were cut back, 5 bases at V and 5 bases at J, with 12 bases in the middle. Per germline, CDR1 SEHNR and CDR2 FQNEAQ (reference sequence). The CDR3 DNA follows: TGTGCCAGCAGCCCGGGACCTAGGGAGACCCAGTACTTC. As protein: CASSPGPRETQYF.

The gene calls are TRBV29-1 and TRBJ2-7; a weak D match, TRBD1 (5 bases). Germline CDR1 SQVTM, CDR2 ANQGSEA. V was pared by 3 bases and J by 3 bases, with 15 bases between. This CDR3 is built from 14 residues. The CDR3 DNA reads TGCAGCGTTGATTGGAAGCGACAGCTCTACGAGCAGTACTTC. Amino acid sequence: CSVDWKRQLYEQYF.

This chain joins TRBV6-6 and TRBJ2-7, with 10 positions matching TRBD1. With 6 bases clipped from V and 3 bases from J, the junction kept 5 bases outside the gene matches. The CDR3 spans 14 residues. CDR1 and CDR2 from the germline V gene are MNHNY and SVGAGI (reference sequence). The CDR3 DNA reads TGTGCCAGCAGGATGACAGGGGGCAACTACGAGCAGTACTTC. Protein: CASRMTGGNYEQYF.

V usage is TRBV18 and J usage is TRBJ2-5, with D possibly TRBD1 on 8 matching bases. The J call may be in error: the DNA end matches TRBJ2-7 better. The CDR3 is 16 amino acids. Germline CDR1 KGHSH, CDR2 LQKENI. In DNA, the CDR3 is TGTGCCAGCTCACCGTCCATCGGACAGGGAGGGTACGAGCAGTACTTC. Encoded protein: CASSPSIGQGGYEQYF.

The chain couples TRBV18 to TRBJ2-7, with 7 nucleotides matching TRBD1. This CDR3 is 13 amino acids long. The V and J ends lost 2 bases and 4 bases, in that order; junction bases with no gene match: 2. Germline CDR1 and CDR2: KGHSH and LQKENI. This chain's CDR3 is CASSPEGQYEQYF. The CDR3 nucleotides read TGTGCCAGCTCACCAGAGGGACAGTACGAGCAGTACTTC.

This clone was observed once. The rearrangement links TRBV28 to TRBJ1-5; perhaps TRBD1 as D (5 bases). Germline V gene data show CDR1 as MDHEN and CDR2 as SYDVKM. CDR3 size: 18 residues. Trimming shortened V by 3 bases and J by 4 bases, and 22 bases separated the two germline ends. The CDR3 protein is CASSFWGSQTAFNQPQHF. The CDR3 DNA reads TGTGCCAGCAGTTTTTGGGGCAGCCAGACAGCATTTAATCAGCCCCAGCATTTT.

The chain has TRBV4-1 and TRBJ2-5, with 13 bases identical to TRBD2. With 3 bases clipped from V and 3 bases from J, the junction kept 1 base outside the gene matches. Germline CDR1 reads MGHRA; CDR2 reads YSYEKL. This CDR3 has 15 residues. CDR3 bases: TGCGCCAGCAGCCACGGACTAGCGGGAGAAGAGACCCAGTACTTC. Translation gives CASSHGLAGEETQYF.

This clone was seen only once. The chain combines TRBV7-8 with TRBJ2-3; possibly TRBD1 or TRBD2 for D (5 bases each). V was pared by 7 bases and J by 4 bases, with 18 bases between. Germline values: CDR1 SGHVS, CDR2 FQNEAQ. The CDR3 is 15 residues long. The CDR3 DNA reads TGTGCCAGCACCAAGGAGGCTTTAGGGGCAGATACGCAGTATTTT. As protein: CASTKEALGADTQYF.

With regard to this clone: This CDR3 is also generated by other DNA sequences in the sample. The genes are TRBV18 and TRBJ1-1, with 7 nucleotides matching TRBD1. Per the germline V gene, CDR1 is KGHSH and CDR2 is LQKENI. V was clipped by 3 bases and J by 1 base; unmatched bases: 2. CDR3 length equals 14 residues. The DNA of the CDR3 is TGTGCCAGCTCACCGGGACAGACGAACACTGAAGCTTTCTTT. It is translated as CASSPGQTNTEAFF. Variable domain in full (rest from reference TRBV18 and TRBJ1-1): NAGVMQNPRHLVRRRGQEARLRCSPMKGHSHVYWYRQLPEEGLKFMVYLQKENIIDESGMPKERFSAEFPKEGPSILRIQQVVRGDSAAYFCASSPGQTNTEAFFGQGTRLTVV.

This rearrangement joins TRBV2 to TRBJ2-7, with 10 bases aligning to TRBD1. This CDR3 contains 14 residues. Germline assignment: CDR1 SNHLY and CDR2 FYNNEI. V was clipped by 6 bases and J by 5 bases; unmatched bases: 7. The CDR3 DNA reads TGTGCCAGCAGCGCCGGGACAGGGGTCCACGAGCAGTACTTC. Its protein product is CASSAGTGVHEQYF.

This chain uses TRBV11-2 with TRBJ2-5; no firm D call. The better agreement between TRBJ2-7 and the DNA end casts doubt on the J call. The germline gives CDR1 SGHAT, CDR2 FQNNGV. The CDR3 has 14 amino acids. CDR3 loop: CASSLGPSSYEQYF. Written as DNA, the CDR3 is TGTGCCAGCAGCTTAGGCCCCAGCTCCTACGAGCAGTACTTC.

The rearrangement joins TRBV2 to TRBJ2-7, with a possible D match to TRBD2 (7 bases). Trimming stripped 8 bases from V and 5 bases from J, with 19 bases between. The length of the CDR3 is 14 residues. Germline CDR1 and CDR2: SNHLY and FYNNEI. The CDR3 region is CASGAGAQPHEQYF. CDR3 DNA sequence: TGTGCCAGCGGTGCGGGGGCACAGCCCCACGAGCAGTACTTC.

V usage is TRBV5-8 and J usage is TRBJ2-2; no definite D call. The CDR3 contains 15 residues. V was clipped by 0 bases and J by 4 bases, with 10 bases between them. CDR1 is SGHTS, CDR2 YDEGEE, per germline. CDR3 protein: CASSLGIVVTGELFF. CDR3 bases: TGTGCCAGCAGCTTGGGGATAGTTGTCACCGGGGAGCTGTTTTTT.